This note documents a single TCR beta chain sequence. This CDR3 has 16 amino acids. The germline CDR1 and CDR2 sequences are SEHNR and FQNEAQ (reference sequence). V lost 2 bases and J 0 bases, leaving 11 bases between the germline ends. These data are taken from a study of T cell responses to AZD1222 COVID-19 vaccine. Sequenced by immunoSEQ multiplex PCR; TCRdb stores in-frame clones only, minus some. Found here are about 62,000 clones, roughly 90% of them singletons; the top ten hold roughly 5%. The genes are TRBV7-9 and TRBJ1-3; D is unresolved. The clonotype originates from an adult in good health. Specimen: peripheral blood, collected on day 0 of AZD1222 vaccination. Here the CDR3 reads CASSLWTGYSGNTIYF. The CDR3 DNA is TGTGCCAGCAGCTTATGGACGGGATACTCTGGAAACACCATATATTTT.